The 31 T cell receptor beta chains below were found in one sample sequenced in a study of T cells in Graves' hyperthyroidism and ophthalmopathy. RNA transcripts provided the source from which TCR beta CDR3 regions were amplified. The TCR CDR3 was amplified in a first-round RT-PCR using the HTBI primer set. TCRdb called the multiplex PCR reads again in MiXCR, with one record for every CDR3 protein. The repertoire includes 460,000 or so distinct CDR3 sequences, around an eighth of them detected once, and 15% to 20% sits in the top ten. Sample: blood. These receptors were taken from a woman between 18 and 29 years old with Graves' hyperthyroidism.

Turning to this clonotype: A clone one base away is much larger, so this may be a read error. The DNA for the CDR3 is TGTGCCAGCAGCCAAGATGGAGGGAACACTGAAGCTTTCTTT. Protein product: CASSQDGGNTEAFF. The V and J genes are TRBV4-2 and TRBJ1-1; D is undetermined. Germline values: CDR1 LGHNA, CDR2 YNFKEQ. The CDR3 runs 14 residues. The V end was cut by 0 bases, the J end by 1 base, with 6 bases between.

This clonotype was seen only a few times. The chain uses TRBV10-3 and TRBJ1-2; D is possibly TRBD1 (6 bases). Germline V gives CDR1 ENHRY, CDR2 SYGVKD. The CDR3 consists of 14 residues. V shed 3 bases and J shed 1 base, with 9 bases lying between them. This CDR3 is CAISDEGGNYGYTF. The CDR3 region has the DNA TGTGCCATCAGTGACGAGGGGGGTAACTATGGCTACACCTTC.

This clonotype was seen at least ten times. The CDR3 reads CASSNELAMGTDTQYF. The CDR3 DNA reads TGTGCCAGTAGTAATGAACTAGCAATGGGCACAGATACGCAGTATTTT. V gene TRBV19 combines with J gene TRBJ2-3; TRBD2 might be the D (6 bases). Germline-derived CDR1 and CDR2 are LNHDA and SQIVND (reference sequence). This CDR3 has 16 amino acids. Trimming removed 4 bases from V and 1 base from J, with 15 bases in between.

To note about this clonotype: This may arise from a read error, as a much more abundant clone is one base away. The V gene is TRBV9, the J gene TRBJ1-2; no clear D. V lost 3 bases, J lost 7 bases, and 10 bases lay in between. The CDR3 spans 12 residues. Germline CDR1 SGDLS, CDR2 YYNGEE. The DNA for the CDR3 is TGTGCCAGCAGCGCAGACGTTCCTGGCTACACCTTC. Protein sequence: CASSADVPGYTF. Looking up the rest from reference TRBV9 and TRBJ1-2 gives the full variable domain: DSGVTQTPKHLITATGQRVTLRCSPRSGDLSVYWYQQSLDQGLQFLIQYYNGEERAKGNILERFSAQQFPDLHSELNLSSLELGDSALYFCASSADVPGYTFGSGTRLTVV.

In its sample, this clonotype was seen many times. This sequence joins TRBV12-3 or TRBV12-4 and TRBJ2-2; tentatively, D is TRBD1 (7 bases). This CDR3 region has 13 residues. The V gene lost 5 bases and the J gene lost 7 bases, with 11 bases spanning the gap. The CDR3 DNA reads as TGTGCCAGCAGTCCCCAGGGGGGCGGGGAGCTGTTTTTT. It encodes CASSPQGGGELFF.

This clonotype was seen many times. This sequence joins TRBV7-3 and TRBJ2-2, with a weak D call TRBD2 (5 bases). This CDR3 has 15 amino acids. CDR1 SGHTA and CDR2 FQGTGA come from the germline V gene. Trimming removed 5 bases from V and 7 bases from J, with 17 bases in between. The CDR3 DNA reads TGTGCCAGCAGCCCGACGAGGGAAAAGATCGGGGAGCTGTTTTTT. It encodes CASSPTREKIGELFF.

This clonotype came up a few times. The CDR3 reads CSAWGGLVDQPQHF. The CDR3 bases are TGCAGTGCTTGGGGGGGGCTAGTGGATCAGCCCCAGCATTTT. The chain joins TRBV20-1 to TRBJ1-5, with TRBD1 as a possible D gene (6 bases). CDR1 DFQATT and CDR2 SNEGSKA come from the germline V gene (reference sequence). V lost 5 bases, J lost 5 bases, and 16 bases lay in between. CDR3 length equals 14 residues.

This clonotype came up many times. The chain combines TRBV11-2 with TRBJ2-7; D perhaps matches TRBD1 (6 bases). The germline V gene has CDR1 SGHAT and CDR2 FQNNGV. The CDR3 consists of 14 residues. Deletions cut 2 bases from V and 3 bases from J, with 11 bases between. The CDR3 DNA reads as TGTGCCAGCAGCTTATCGTCGGGACACTACGAGCAGTACGTC. It codes for CASSLSSGHYEQYV.

This clonotype showed up many times. This chain uses TRBV12-3 or TRBV12-4 with TRBJ2-7, with D perhaps matching TRBD2 (6 bases). V gave up 5 bases and J gave up 6 bases, with 14 bases separating them. This CDR3 has 13 residues. CDR3 nucleotides: TGTGCCAGCAGTCCCCGGGGCGGGACCGAGCAGTACTTC. It is translated as CASSPRGGTEQYF.

V is TRBV3-1 and J is TRBJ1-2; D unresolved. Germline V gene lookup returns CDR1 LGHDT and CDR2 YNNKEL (reference sequence). The CDR3 length is 13 residues. V was shortened by 5 bases and J by 1 base, with 8 bases between the two germline ends. CDR3 residues: CASSKLSNYGYTF. The CDR3 nucleotides read TGTGCCAGCAGCAAACTGAGTAACTATGGCTACACCTTC.

Notes on this clonotype: An end of the junction differs from the germline gene, which may be a read error. CDR3 coding DNA: TGTGCTAGCAGCTTAGATTGGGACAGCTACGAGCAGTACTTC. Encoded protein: CASSLDWDSYEQYF. The rearrangement joins TRBV7-7 to TRBJ2-7; 7 bases fit TRBD1. Germline V gene lookup returns CDR1 SSHAT and CDR2 FNYEAQ (reference sequence). The CDR3 is 14 residues long. Full variable domain (rest looked up from reference TRBV7-7 and TRBJ2-7): GAGVSQSPRYKVTKRGQDVTLRCDPISSHATLYWYQQALGQGPEFLTYFNYEAQPDKSGLPSDRFSAERPEGSISTLTIQRTEQRDSAMYRCASSLDWDSYEQYFGPGTRLTVT.

This clonotype was detected only a few times. The rearrangement links TRBV12-3 or TRBV12-4 to TRBJ2-1, with D maybe TRBD2 (5 bases). The CDR3 is made up of 13 amino acids. Trimming removed 3 bases at V and 8 bases at J, with 11 bases between. The CDR3 protein is CASSFTAAHEQFF. The CDR3 nucleotides read TGTGCCAGCAGTTTTACAGCGGCCCATGAGCAGTTCTTC.

This clonotype has ten or more counts. The chain uses TRBV9 and TRBJ1-1, with a tentative D call TRBD1 (5 bases). CDR1 and CDR2 from the germline V gene are SGDLS and YYNGEE. Trimming stripped 0 bases from V and 0 bases from J, with 18 bases between. The CDR3 contains 18 residues. The CDR3 bases are TGTGCCAGCAGCGTAGTGGGGGACGGAATCCGCTTGAACACTGAAGCTTTCTTT. This gives the protein CASSVVGDGIRLNTEAFF. Combining the CDR3 with reference TRBV9 and TRBJ1-1 gives the whole variable domain DSGVTQTPKHLITATGQRVTLRCSPRSGDLSVYWYQQSLDQGLQFLIQYYNGEERAKGNILERFSAQQFPDLHSELNLSSLELGDSALYFCASSVVGDGIRLNTEAFFGQGTRLTVV.

There are many counts of this clonotype. This rearrangement joins TRBV5-1 to TRBJ2-7, with 8 bases aligning to TRBD2. Germline lookup yields CDR1 SGHRS and CDR2 YFSETQ. Losses at the gene ends were 0 bases for V and 7 bases for J; bases not matched to a gene: 6. The length of the CDR3 is 14 residues. The DNA of the CDR3 is TGCGCCAGCAGCTTGGGAGCGGGAGCGGATGAGCAGTACGTC. It specifies CASSLGAGADEQYV.

The chain uses TRBV13 and TRBJ1-2, with 12 positions matching TRBD1. The germline V gene encodes CDR1 PRHDT and CDR2 FYEKMQ (reference sequence). V gave up 5 bases and J gave up 5 bases; unmatched junction bases: 3. CDR3 length: 14 residues. The CDR3 coding sequence is TGTGCCAGCAGCGAGGGACAGGGGGCGTATGGCTACACCTTC. Its protein is CASSEGQGAYGYTF.

This clonotype came up many times. This sequence joins TRBV11-2 and TRBJ2-1; D is ambiguous. With 5 bases removed from V and 0 bases from J, the gap between germline ends came to 8 bases. Germline values: CDR1 SGHAT, CDR2 FQNNGV. This CDR3 has 14 amino acids. CDR3 loop: CASSRTGSYNEQFF. As DNA, the CDR3 is TGTGCCAGCAGCCGAACTGGCTCCTACAATGAGCAGTTCTTC.

This clonotype occurred many times. The J gene is TRBJ2-1, the V gene TRBV11-3; D not certain. The germline V gene encodes CDR1 SGHNT and CDR2 YENEEA. V was shortened by 1 base and J by 5 bases, with 9 bases between the two germline ends. This CDR3 comprises 14 residues. In nucleotides, the CDR3 is TGTGCCAGCAGCTTAGGGGCTTCAAACAATGAGCAGTTCTTC. Protein: CASSLGASNNEQFF.

This clonotype has just a few counts. One junction end disagrees with the germline gene, perhaps due to a read error. This chain links TRBV5-6 with TRBJ1-2; TRBD1 aligns across 7 bases. CDR1 and CDR2 from the germline V gene are SGHDT and YYEEEE. This CDR3 has 17 residues. The chain's CDR3 is CASSLEGSGTANCGYTF. The CDR3 DNA reads TGTGCCAGCAGCTTGGAAGGCTCCGGGACAGCTAACTGTGGCTACACCTTC. The full variable domain, rest sourced from reference TRBV5-6 and TRBJ1-2, is DAGVTQSPTHLIKTRGQQVTLRCSPKSGHDTVSWYQQALGQGPQFIFQYYEEEERQRGNFPDRFSGHQFPNYSSELNVNALLLGDSALYLCASSLEGSGTANCGYTFGSGTRLTVV.

The chain carries TRBV4-1 and TRBJ2-7; no definite D call. The CDR3 extends over 12 amino acids. V lost 0 bases to trimming and J lost 6 bases, with 6 bases between them. CDR1 and CDR2 from the germline V gene are MGHRA and YSYEKL. The CDR3 sequence: CASSQDYREQYF. The DNA of the CDR3 is TGCGCCAGCAGCCAAGACTATCGCGAGCAGTACTTC.

This clonotype has ten or more counts. J is TRBJ2-1 and V is TRBV20-1; 11 positions agree with TRBD2. V was clipped by 1 base and J by 0 bases; unmatched bases: 11. This CDR3 comprises 19 residues. Germline V CDR1 and CDR2: DFQATT, SNEGSKA (reference sequence). The CDR3 reads CSARAAGSGRAASYNEQFF. CDR3 sequence (DNA): TGCAGTGCTAGAGCGGCGGGTAGCGGGAGGGCCGCCTCCTACAATGAGCAGTTCTTC.

In its sample, this clonotype was seen a few times. V is TRBV6-1 and J is TRBJ1-2; the D gene is possibly TRBD1 (6 bases). CDR1 is MNHNS and CDR2 is SASEGT in the germline V gene. Trimming took off 3 bases at V and 7 bases at J, with 15 bases between the two ends. CDR3 length equals 14 residues. The CDR3 loop reads CASSDPTGPSGYTF. Written as DNA, the CDR3 is TGTGCCAGCAGTGATCCGACAGGCCCAAGTGGCTACACCTTC.

This clonotype occurred many times. This rearrangement joins TRBV3-1 to TRBJ2-2; D may be TRBD1 or TRBD2 (5 bases each). The CDR3 runs 17 residues. Germline assignment: CDR1 LGHDT and CDR2 YNNKEL (reference sequence). V lost 0 bases to trimming and J lost 2 bases, with 13 bases between them. CDR3 region: CASSQDPGTLNTGELFF. The DNA for the CDR3 is TGTGCCAGCAGCCAAGACCCGGGGACCCTAAACACCGGGGAGCTGTTTTTT.

This clonotype was recorded at least ten times. The CDR3 DNA follows: TGTGCCAGCAGCCAAGCCTGGGGCCGTGAAAGCGGAACTTACACAGATACGCAGTATTTT. It translates to CASSQAWGRESGTYTDTQYF. This chain uses TRBV3-1 with TRBJ2-3; D tentatively reads TRBD1 or TRBD2 (5 bases each). Trimming pared 1 base from V and 2 bases from J, leaving 25 bases between. The CDR3 is made up of 20 amino acids. Germline values: CDR1 LGHDT, CDR2 YNNKEL (reference sequence).

At least ten counts were recorded for this clonotype. The rearrangement links TRBV7-9 to TRBJ1-4; TRBD1 might be the D (6 bases). V lost 6 bases, J lost 7 bases, and 15 bases lay in between. Germline V lookup: CDR1 SEHNR, CDR2 FQNEAQ (reference sequence). CDR3 size: 14 residues. In DNA form, the CDR3 reads TGTGCCAGCAGACCTACAGGGTTGGGTGAAAAACTGTTTTTT. Protein: CASRPTGLGEKLFF.

In this sample, this clonotype turned up a few times. This may stem from a read error, because a much larger clone lies one nucleotide away. This rearrangement joins TRBV19 to TRBJ2-2; 7 nucleotides match TRBD2. Germline V gene lookup returns CDR1 LNHDA and CDR2 SQIVND (reference sequence). The CDR3 totals 17 residues. CDR3 amino acids: CTSSMPVYTSDTGELFF. The DNA of the CDR3 is TGTACCAGTAGTATGCCGGTCTATACTAGCGACACCGGGGAGCTGTTTTTT.

The chain recombines TRBV20-1 with TRBJ2-2; D may be TRBD2 (6 bases). The CDR3 is made up of 13 amino acids. V lost 3 bases, J lost 5 bases, and 10 bases lay in between. The V gene's germline CDR1 is DFQATT and CDR2 SNEGSKA (reference sequence). CDR3 residues: CSASYGGTGELFF. CDR3 nucleotide sequence: TGCAGTGCTAGTTACGGGGGAACCGGGGAGCTGTTTTTT.

This clonotype was found a few times. V gene TRBV7-9 combines with J gene TRBJ1-1; D not certain. The length of the CDR3 is 10 residues. V shed 7 bases and J shed 7 bases, with 7 bases lying between them. Germline CDR1 reads SEHNR; CDR2 reads FQNEAQ (reference sequence). The CDR3 is CASTSSEAFF. As DNA, the CDR3 is TGTGCCAGCACCTCAAGTGAAGCTTTCTTT.

The chain has TRBV5-6 and TRBJ2-7, with D possibly being TRBD1 (6 bases). Per germline, CDR1 SGHDT and CDR2 YYEEEE. The germline V and J ends were trimmed by 2 bases and 6 bases, with 15 bases remaining between them. CDR3 size: 14 residues. CDR3 in amino acids: CASSFGTGPPEQYV. In DNA, the CDR3 is TGTGCCAGCAGCTTCGGAACAGGGCCTCCCGAGCAGTACGTC.

DNA for the CDR3: TGTGCCAGCAGTTCGACAGAACTAGCCAAAAACATTCAGTACTTC. Encoded protein: CASSSTELAKNIQYF. The chain combines TRBV9 with TRBJ2-4, with D perhaps matching TRBD1 (5 bases). Trimming stripped 5 bases from V and 0 bases from J, with 12 bases between. The CDR3 extends over 15 amino acids. Germline V CDR1 and CDR2: SGDLS, YYNGEE.

The chain's CDR3 is CASSPPQVSAYGYTF. The CDR3 DNA reads as TGCGCCAGCAGCCCCCCACAGGTCTCAGCCTATGGCTACACCTTC. The chain links TRBV4-1 to TRBJ1-2; maybe TRBD1 (5 bases). Trimming cost V 4 bases and J 4 bases, with 16 bases left between them. Germline V lookup: CDR1 MGHRA, CDR2 YSYEKL. The CDR3 is 15 residues long.

This clonotype was seen ten or more times. The chain carries TRBV29-1 and TRBJ1-5; no clear D gene. Trimming removed 5 bases from V and 4 bases from J, with 12 bases in between. The CDR3 length is 13 residues. Germline V gene data show CDR1 as SQVTM and CDR2 as ANQGSEA. The DNA for the CDR3 is TGCAGCGTTTCCGAAGTAGCGAATCAGCCCCAGCATTTT. This translates into CSVSEVANQPQHF.